This TCR beta chain was identified during a study of cytomegalovirus exposure and HLA in healthy donors. The PCR made use of 60 Vbeta and 13 Jbeta primers. Measured with immunoSEQ multiplex PCR; TCRdb has only the in-frame clones, and not every one. The sample yields 150,000 to 200,000 clones, about 90% seen once. Notes on the study in general: Both high specificity and high sensitivity reportedly marked the classifier's diagnosis of cytomegalovirus status.

Comments on this clone: What it binds is unknown.

Germline values: CDR1 PRHDT, CDR2 FYEKMQ (reference sequence). Trimming shortened V by 5 bases and J by 7 bases, and 9 bases separated the two germline ends. The CDR3 consists of 11 residues. This rearrangement joins TRBV13 to TRBJ2-7; D unclear. The source material was PBMCs. This TCR came from a girl less than two years old in good health and CMV-seronegative. The CDR3 region is CASSVGEEQYF. CDR3 nucleotides: TGTGCCAGCAGCGTTGGAGAAGAGCAGTACTTC.